The 27 T cell receptor beta chains below all came from one sample that was sequenced in a study of shared clonotypes between healthy human individuals. Only CD45RO-negative cells positively selected for CCR7 counted as naive CD8 cells, so terminally differentiated effector memory CD45RA+ cells were excluded. Sequencing was performed with immunoSEQ multiplex PCR; in TCRdb, only in-frame clones are kept and a portion is missing. This sample yields hundreds of thousands of clones, of which around 92% are seen a single time; 24% belongs to the top ten. The specimen sequenced was naive CD8+ T cells sorted from blood. The receptor source for this set is a man between 25 and 39 years old in good health.

The rearrangement uses TRBV27 and TRBJ2-7; D remains unclear. CDR1 and CDR2 from the germline V gene are MNHEY and SMNVEV (reference sequence). V lost 5 bases, J lost 2 bases, and 10 bases lay in between. This CDR3 comprises 13 residues. CDR3 in amino acids: CASSAFGAYEQYF. The DNA of the CDR3 is TGTGCCAGCAGTGCCTTTGGGGCCTACGAGCAGTACTTC.

V is TRBV11-2 and J is TRBJ2-7; 7 nucleotides match TRBD2. This CDR3 comprises 13 residues. V shed 5 bases and J 5 bases; nucleotides not matched to a gene: 6. Germline loops: CDR1 SGHAT, CDR2 FQNNGV. CDR3 sequence reads: CASSQSGTHEQYF. CDR3 bases: TGTGCCAGCAGCCAAAGCGGGACCCACGAGCAGTACTTC. Full variable domain (missing parts from reference TRBV11-2 and TRBJ2-7): EAGVAQSPRYKIIEKRQSVAFWCNPISGHATLYWYQQILGQGPKLLIQFQNNGVVDDSQLPKDRFSAERLKGVDSTLKIQPAKLEDSAVYLCASSQSGTHEQYFGPGTRLTVT.

The chain employs TRBV18 and TRBJ2-7; 7 bases map to TRBD2. CDR1 and CDR2 from the germline V gene are KGHSH and LQKENI. This CDR3 is built from 15 residues. V was pared by 3 bases and J by 2 bases, with 7 bases of the junction left unmatched. CDR3 DNA sequence: TGTGCCAGCTCACCTTTGGCTAGCGGTACCTACGAGCAGTACTTC. Residues: CASSPLASGTYEQYF.

The chain recombines TRBV5-4 with TRBJ2-6; a possible D gene is TRBD1 (6 bases). The CDR3 totals 15 residues. V was cut by 2 bases and J by 2 bases, with 8 bases left in between. Looked up from germline, CDR1 is SGHNT and CDR2 is YYREEE (reference sequence). The CDR3 DNA is TGTGCCAGCAGCTTACAGGGTGCTGGGGCCAACGTCCTGACTTTC. Protein sequence: CASSLQGAGANVLTF.

A remark on this clone: The sample carries other DNA sequences with the same CDR3. The DNA for the CDR3 is TGCAGCGTTCCGGGACAGGGGGCTTCGGGCTACACCTTC. This encodes CSVPGQGASGYTF. V gene TRBV29-1 combines with J gene TRBJ1-2; 12 bases are a match to TRBD1. After removal of 5 bases from V and 8 bases from J, the junction contained 6 bases not matched to a gene. In germline, CDR1 is SQVTM, CDR2 ANQGSEA. The CDR3 contains 13 residues.

This clone has a single count. V usage is TRBV18 and J usage is TRBJ2-3, with D uncertain. Germline assignment: CDR1 KGHSH and CDR2 LQKENI. The germline V and J ends were trimmed by 3 bases and 10 bases, with 17 bases remaining between them. This CDR3 has 14 residues. This chain's CDR3 is CASSPPLSLEAQYF. The DNA for the CDR3 is TGTGCCAGCTCACCTCCCCTGAGTCTTGAGGCGCAGTATTTT.

V usage is TRBV7-9 and J usage is TRBJ2-1; TRBD2 is a possible D gene (5 bases). Trimming cost V 1 base and J 8 bases, with 15 bases left between them. This CDR3 has 15 amino acids. Per germline, CDR1 SEHNR and CDR2 FQNEAQ (reference sequence). The chain's CDR3 is CASSLVKLGLDEQFF. The CDR3 coding sequence is TGTGCCAGCAGCTTAGTAAAACTAGGGCTCGATGAGCAGTTCTTC.

This chain links TRBV5-6 with TRBJ2-5; 7 bases map to TRBD1. The germline gives CDR1 SGHDT, CDR2 YYEEEE. J gave up 5 bases and V 0 bases, and 1 base lay outside the gene matches. The CDR3 loop spans 13 amino acids. Here the CDR3 reads CASSLGQGETQYF. The CDR3 coding sequence is TGTGCCAGCAGCTTGGGACAGGGTGAGACCCAGTACTTC.

V is TRBV9 and J is TRBJ2-7, with unresolved D. V was cut by 0 bases and J by 2 bases, with 9 bases left in between. There are 14 residues in the CDR3. CDR1 SGDLS and CDR2 YYNGEE come from the germline V gene. The CDR3 sequence: CASSVESEAYEQYF. CDR3 DNA sequence: TGTGCCAGCAGCGTAGAAAGCGAGGCCTACGAGCAGTACTTC.

V gene TRBV11-2 combines with J gene TRBJ2-4; 8 nucleotides align to TRBD2. Looked up from germline, CDR1 is SGHAT and CDR2 is FQNNGV. V was pared by 8 bases and J by 0 bases, with 3 bases of the junction left unmatched. The CDR3 consists of 14 residues. As DNA, the CDR3 is TGTGCCAGCGAGCTAGCGGGAGCCAAAAACATTCAGTACTTC. Its translation is CASELAGAKNIQYF.

This clone has a single count. V and J are TRBV10-3 and TRBJ2-7; D is unresolved. Trimming stripped 6 bases from V and 3 bases from J, with 18 bases between. Germline loops: CDR1 ENHRY, CDR2 SYGVKD. The CDR3 spans 15 residues. The CDR3 loop reads CAIRKGSAGDYEQYF. CDR3 nucleotides: TGTGCCATCAGGAAGGGATCGGCCGGAGACTACGAGCAGTACTTC.

The chain recombines TRBV7-3 with TRBJ2-5; either TRBD1 or TRBD2 may fit D (5 bases each). The germline V gene has CDR1 SGHTA and CDR2 FQGTGA. The CDR3 length is 15 residues. Between the trimmed V and J ends, which lost 5 bases and 2 bases, there was a span of 15 bases. The CDR3 sequence is CASSLISGRQETQYF. As DNA, the CDR3 is TGTGCCAGCAGCCTTATTTCAGGGAGACAAGAGACCCAGTACTTC.

The chain recombines TRBV29-1 with TRBJ2-7; D might be TRBD1 (5 bases). This CDR3 is 17 amino acids long. V shed 4 bases and J shed 0 bases, with 22 bases lying between them. From germline, CDR1 is SQVTM and CDR2 ANQGSEA. The DNA for the CDR3 is TGCAGCGTTGGCCAAGCCCGCTCTGGCAGGGACTCCTACGAGCAGTACTTC. This encodes CSVGQARSGRDSYEQYF.

V usage is TRBV29-1 and J usage is TRBJ1-2; D is undetermined. V was shortened by 1 base and J by 6 bases, with 12 bases between the two germline ends. Germline V gene lookup returns CDR1 SQVTM and CDR2 ANQGSEA. This CDR3 is 13 amino acids long. The CDR3 DNA is TGCAGCGTTGAAGCCCCCACGGCACATGGCTACACCTTC. Amino acid sequence: CSVEAPTAHGYTF.

The chain links TRBV6-5 to TRBJ2-7; 9 bases align to TRBD1. Germline V gene data show CDR1 as MNHEY and CDR2 as SVGAGI. The CDR3 has 14 amino acids. Trimming at V came to 5 bases and at J to 6 bases, leaving 8 bases not matched to a gene. DNA for the CDR3: TGTGCCAGCAGTCCCCGACAGGGGGGGGCCGAGCAGTACTTC. This codes for CASSPRQGGAEQYF.

The CDR3 here is CASSFGVRGNTIYF. The DNA of the CDR3 is TGCGCCAGCAGCTTTGGGGTTAGGGGAAACACCATATATTTT. The J gene is TRBJ1-3, the V gene TRBV5-1; D is ambiguous. The CDR3 length is 14 residues. The germline CDR1 and CDR2 sequences are SGHRS and YFSETQ. V gave up 2 bases and J gave up 4 bases, with 10 bases separating them.

This sequence joins TRBV27 and TRBJ2-7; 7 positions agree with TRBD1. This CDR3 has 15 residues. Germline V CDR1 and CDR2: MNHEY, SMNVEV (reference sequence). The V gene end was trimmed by 8 bases and the J gene end by 2 bases; junction bases not matched to a gene: 12. The CDR3 nucleotides read TGTGCCAGCGGAAAACAGGGGACCGTGGCCTACGAGCAGTACTTC. The encoded protein is CASGKQGTVAYEQYF.

The chain has TRBV15 and TRBJ2-3; perhaps TRBD2 as D (6 bases). Germline CDR1 is LNHNV and CDR2 is YYDKDF (reference sequence). The CDR3 consists of 15 residues. The V and J ends lost 5 bases and 1 base respectively, with 13 bases between them. CDR3 residues: CATSGLTGGTDTQYF. The CDR3 coding sequence is TGTGCCACCAGCGGACTAACCGGTGGCACAGATACGCAGTATTTT. Variable domain in full (rest from reference TRBV15 and TRBJ2-3): DAMVIQNPRYQVTQFGKPVTLSCSQTLNHNVMYWYQQKSSQAPKLLFHYYDKDFNNEADTPDNFQSRRPNTSFCFLDIRSPGLGDTAMYLCATSGLTGGTDTQYFGPGTRLTVL.

This clone was seen more than once but under ten times. The gene calls are TRBV21-1 and TRBJ1-2. TRBV21-1 has pseudogene status. This CDR3 is built from 13 residues. The CDR3: CASRIVSGVGYTF. The DNA for the CDR3 is TGTGCCAGCAGGATCGTATCTGGGGTTGGCTACACCTTC.

V and J are TRBV27 and TRBJ2-7; TRBD1 or TRBD2 may be the D gene (5 bases each). The CDR3 is 12 residues long. Germline assignment: CDR1 MNHEY and CDR2 SMNVEV (reference sequence). Trimming removed 7 bases at V and 7 bases at J, with 14 bases between. The CDR3 reads CASTGTHREQYF. CDR3 DNA: TGTGCCAGCACCGGGACCCACAGAGAGCAGTACTTC.

This clone appeared a few times. The chain employs TRBV25-1 and TRBJ2-1; no clear D gene. Trimming took 8 bases from V and 14 from J, leaving 16 bases between them. Germline V CDR1 and CDR2: MGHDK, SYGVNS. The CDR3 contains 11 residues. The CDR3 region has the DNA TGTGCCAGCGGCCCCTTGGGGTTGGAGTTCTTC. Translation: CASGPLGLEFF.

The chain links TRBV5-3 to TRBJ2-1; 7 bases agree with TRBD2. TRBV5-3 has ORF status, its function being uncertain. Trimming cost V 6 bases and J 8 bases; bases outside gene matches: 8. This CDR3 has 13 amino acids. The chain's CDR3 is CARTPTSRDEQFF. In nucleotides, the CDR3 is TGTGCCAGAACCCCGACTAGCCGGGATGAGCAGTTCTTC.

This sequence joins TRBV27 and TRBJ2-7; 12 bases map to TRBD2. Germline trimming cut 8 bases from V and 3 bases from J; bases unmatched to any gene: 5. CDR1 and CDR2 (germline): MNHEY, SMNVEV (reference sequence). The CDR3 spans 14 residues. In nucleotides, the CDR3 is TGTGCCAGCGGACTAGCGGGGCCACACTACGAGCAGTACTTC. Translated: CASGLAGPHYEQYF.

The chain couples TRBV6-6 to TRBJ1-2; the match to TRBD1 covers 10 bases. Germline CDR1 and CDR2: MNHNY and SVGAGI (reference sequence). The trim removed 6 bases at V and 1 base at J, leaving 8 bases unmatched. This CDR3 has 16 residues. CDR3 in amino acids: CASRSIRDRGNYGYTF. DNA for the CDR3: TGTGCCAGCAGGTCTATCCGGGACAGGGGTAACTATGGCTACACCTTC.

This sequence joins TRBV28 and TRBJ1-5; the D gene is possibly TRBD1 (5 bases). CDR1 is MDHEN, CDR2 SYDVKM, per germline. The CDR3 contains 16 residues. V lost 7 bases and J lost 2, with 18 bases in between. The CDR3 coding sequence is TGTGCCAGCACCATAGGTTGGCAGGGTGGCAATCAGCCCCAGCATTTT. Protein sequence: CASTIGWQGGNQPQHF. The variable domain in full, completed from reference TRBV28 and TRBJ1-5, reads DVKVTQSSRYLVKRTGEKVFLECVQDMDHENMFWYRQDPGLGLRLIYFSYDVKMKEKGDIPEGYSVSREKKERFSLILESASTNQTSMYLCASTIGWQGGNQPQHFGDGTRLSIL.

This clone was found once. In nucleotides, the CDR3 is TGTGCTAGTGGTTTAAAACCGCGGGACTCATATACGCAGTATTTT. This sequence encodes CASGLKPRDSYTQYF. This chain links TRBV12-5 with TRBJ2-3; tentatively, D is TRBD2 (6 bases). The CDR3 has 15 residues. Germline V gives CDR1 LGHNT, CDR2 FRNRAP. V was shortened by 3 bases and J by 7 bases, with 17 bases between the two germline ends.

The chain combines TRBV9 with TRBJ1-2; D ambiguous. This CDR3 has 15 amino acids. V was pared by 3 bases and J by 3 bases, with 15 bases between. Germline V gene sequence: CDR1 SGDLS, CDR2 YYNGEE. CDR3 in DNA: TGTGCCAGCAGCGCTGGGGTCGGATACGACTATGGCTACACCTTC. It is translated as CASSAGVGYDYGYTF. The full variable domain, completed using reference TRBV9 and TRBJ1-2, is DSGVTQTPKHLITATGQRVTLRCSPRSGDLSVYWYQQSLDQGLQFLIQYYNGEERAKGNILERFSAQQFPDLHSELNLSSLELGDSALYFCASSAGVGYDYGYTFGSGTRLTVV.